Following are 17 T cell receptor beta chains from one sample sequenced in a study of T cell responses to AZD1222 COVID-19 vaccine. The protocol was immunoSEQ multiplex PCR, while the TCRdb copy is restricted to in-frame clones and leaves out a portion. This sample carries over 130,000 clones, 88% of them seen once, and the ten largest clones take around 3.1%. The source was peripheral blood, collected 28 days after the second AZD1222 dose. Receptors were obtained from an adult who received the AZD1222 COVID-19 vaccine.

The rearrangement joins TRBV9 to TRBJ1-1; D is possibly TRBD1 (6 bases). V was clipped by 4 bases and J by 9 bases, with 13 bases between them. The V gene's germline CDR1 is SGDLS and CDR2 YYNGEE. This CDR3 has 12 amino acids. The CDR3 protein is CASSPRTDQAFF. For the CDR3, the DNA is TGTGCCAGCAGCCCGAGGACAGACCAAGCTTTCTTT.

The rearrangement uses TRBV3-1 (or the pseudogene TRBV3-2) and TRBJ2-3, with D uncertain. V was shortened by 0 bases and J by 0 bases, with 7 bases between the two germline ends. Per germline, CDR1 LGHDT and CDR2 YNNKEL (reference sequence). CDR3 length: 15 amino acids. The CDR3 DNA follows: TGTGCCAGCAGCCAAGATGCGGATAGCACAGATACGCAGTATTTT. Protein: CASSQDADSTDTQYF.

This clone appeared once. The V call is TRBV6-2 or TRBV6-3, the J call TRBJ1-6; 7 bases align to TRBD1. The CDR3 totals 15 residues. V gave up 4 bases and J gave up 8 bases; unmatched junction bases: 8. Germline V lookup: CDR1 MNHEY, CDR2 SVGEGT. This CDR3 is CASSLGQTKHSPLHF. For the CDR3, the DNA is TGTGCCAGCAGTTTGGGACAGACCAAGCATTCACCCCTCCACTTT.

For the CDR3, the DNA is TGCGCCAGCAGCCAGGACAGGAGACTGTCACCCCTCCACTTT. It translates to CASSQDRRLSPLHF. The gene calls are TRBV4-3 and TRBJ1-6, with 7 bases matching TRBD1. Germline CDR1 and CDR2: LGHNA and YSLEER. Losses at the gene ends were 3 bases for V and 10 bases for J; bases not matched to a gene: 6. There are 14 residues in the CDR3.

The chain combines TRBV4-3 with TRBJ2-7; TRBD1 matches at 7 bases. Trimming took 4 bases from V and 2 from J; bases not matched to a gene: 5. In germline, CDR1 is LGHNA, CDR2 YSLEER. CDR3 length equals 14 residues. CDR3 protein: CASSLRQGTYEQYF. The CDR3 DNA is TGCGCCAGCAGCCTACGACAGGGTACCTACGAGCAGTACTTC.

This clone came up once. This chain connects TRBV6-5 to TRBJ1-1; D is undetermined. CDR1 and CDR2 from the germline V gene are MNHEY and SVGAGI. This CDR3 has 13 amino acids. The germline V and J ends were trimmed by 2 bases and 2 bases, with 6 bases remaining between them. The CDR3 sequence: CASSYLVNTEAFF. The CDR3 nucleotides read TGTGCCAGCAGTTACCTTGTCAACACTGAAGCTTTCTTT.

The chain joins TRBV28 to TRBJ1-2; 8 nucleotides align to TRBD1. The V segment lost 5 bases and the J segment 2 bases; nucleotides outside the gene matches: 4. The germline CDR1 and CDR2 sequences are MDHEN and SYDVKM. The CDR3 extends over 14 amino acids. CDR3 sequence: CASSLDRGNYGYTF. CDR3 DNA: TGTGCCAGCAGTCTCGACAGGGGCAACTATGGCTACACCTTC.

The genes are TRBV2 and TRBJ1-5; the D gene is possibly TRBD1 (6 bases). Germline CDR1 and CDR2: SNHLY and FYNNEI. The CDR3 loop spans 14 amino acids. Trimming shortened V by 6 bases and J by 1 base, and 10 bases separated the two germline ends. CDR3 loop: CASSTGFSNQPQHF. The CDR3 DNA sequence: TGTGCCAGCAGCACAGGGTTCAGCAATCAGCCCCAGCATTTT. Using reference TRBV2 and TRBJ1-5 for the parts outside the CDR3, the full variable domain is EPEVTQTPSHQVTQMGQEVILRCVPISNHLYFYWYRQILGQKVEFLVSFYNNEISEKSEIFDDQFSVERPDGSNFTLKIRSTKLEDSAMYFCASSTGFSNQPQHFGDGTRLSIL.

The chain combines TRBV28 with TRBJ1-1; no reliable D call. The CDR3 is made up of 13 amino acids. In germline, CDR1 is MDHEN, CDR2 SYDVKM. The germline V and J ends were trimmed by 5 bases and 0 bases, with 7 bases remaining between them. The CDR3, as DNA: TGTGCCAGCAGTCTAACTGTGAACACTGAAGCTTTCTTT. It yields the protein CASSLTVNTEAFF.

The rearrangement uses TRBV30 and TRBJ1-1; no definite D call. The CDR3 extends over 15 amino acids. Germline V gene lookup returns CDR1 GTSNPN and CDR2 SVGIG (reference sequence). Deletions cut 4 bases from V and 4 bases from J, with 19 bases between. The CDR3, as DNA: TGTGCCTGGACCCCGGGCCGGGCTTCGAGCACTGAAGCTTTCTTT. This codes for CAWTPGRASSTEAFF.

This clone was counted once. The chain joins TRBV12-3 or TRBV12-4 to TRBJ1-2; D remains unclear. The CDR3 consists of 12 residues. Trimming removed 3 bases at V and 7 bases at J, with 9 bases between. CDR3 DNA sequence: TGTGCCAGCAGTTTGGCTCCCGGTGGCTACACCTTC. It specifies CASSLAPGGYTF.

The chain couples TRBV2 to TRBJ2-3; perhaps TRBD2 as D (6 bases). Germline loops: CDR1 SNHLY, CDR2 FYNNEI. This CDR3 is built from 15 residues. Trimming left V 3 bases short and J 7 bases short, with 17 bases between. CDR3 sequence: CASSEFSLRENTQYF. The CDR3 bases are TGTGCCAGCAGTGAGTTCTCACTCCGGGAGAATACGCAGTATTTT.

The V and J genes are TRBV6-2 or TRBV6-3 and TRBJ1-5, with D perhaps TRBD1 (6 bases). Germline V gives CDR1 MNHEY, CDR2 SVGEGT. Trimming left V 5 bases short and J 3 bases short, with 11 bases between. The CDR3 contains 14 residues. CDR3: CASSVQGFNQPQHF. The CDR3 nucleotides read TGTGCCAGCAGTGTCCAGGGGTTCAATCAGCCCCAGCATTTT.

In the case of this clone: This sample includes further DNA sequences coding for the same CDR3. The rearrangement joins TRBV5-1 to TRBJ1-1; D not resolved. CDR3 size: 14 residues. Looked up from germline, CDR1 is SGHRS and CDR2 is YFSETQ. V was trimmed by 0 bases and J by 3 bases, leaving 9 bases between them. CDR3 DNA sequence: TGCGCCAGCAGCTTGGAAGGAGGATACACTGAAGCTTTCTTT. The encoded protein is CASSLEGGYTEAFF. Using reference TRBV5-1 and TRBJ1-1 for the parts outside the CDR3, the full variable domain is KAGVTQTPRYLIKTRGQQVTLSCSPISGHRSVSWYQQTPGQGLQFLFEYFSETQRNKGNFPGRFSGRQFSNSRSEMNVSTLELGDSALYLCASSLEGGYTEAFFGQGTRLTVV.

The gene calls are TRBV3-1 (or the pseudogene TRBV3-2) and TRBJ2-3; no clear D. This CDR3 has 12 residues. V dropped 4 bases and J dropped 4 bases, with 6 bases sitting between them. The germline V gene has CDR1 LGHDT and CDR2 YNNKEL (reference sequence). CDR3 in DNA: TGTGCCAGCAGCCTCCTGTCAGATACGCAGTATTTT. It codes for CASSLLSDTQYF.

The chain recombines TRBV24-1 with TRBJ2-7; possible D gene TRBD2, 6 bases. Trimming cost V 4 bases and J 3 bases, with 18 bases left between them. Germline V CDR1 and CDR2: KGHDR, SFDVKD. The CDR3 loop spans 16 amino acids. The CDR3 is CATSDRGSKSLYEQYF. Here the CDR3 DNA reads TGTGCCACCAGTGACCGGGGGTCAAAGTCCCTCTACGAGCAGTACTTC.

The J gene is TRBJ2-3, the V gene TRBV30; TRBD2 agrees at 8 bases. The CDR3 loop spans 13 amino acids. Germline loops: CDR1 GTSNPN, CDR2 SVGIG (reference sequence). V shed 6 bases, J shed 3 bases, and the junction held 5 bases outside the gene matches. The CDR3 DNA reads as TGTGCCTGTAGCCGGGGGGGTACAGATACGCAGTATTTT. It encodes CACSRGGTDTQYF.